The entry below gives a single T cell receptor (beta chain) sequence along with its context. The CDR3 runs to 14 residues. Germline CDR1 is SGHRS and CDR2 is YFSETQ. V shed 5 bases and J shed 5 bases, with 16 bases lying between them. The sample comes from a study of blood T cell repertoires in COVID-19. Across the study: The United States, Italy and Spain were the sources of the acute and convalescent COVID-19 samples. Nucleic acid was either cDNA or gDNA, and it came from T cells, B-cell-depleted T cells, or PBMCs.

Authors' processing steps: Nucleated cell counts were estimated from reference gene primer amplification. Sequencing used immunoSEQ multiplex PCR; TCRdb keeps in-frame clones, though not all of them. V, J and clone size are taken as reported in that table, and D and trimming were inferred from the DNA itself. The table records more than 250,000 clones, roughly 85% of them present only once. This receptor was identified in a man aged 50-59 years with active or convalescent COVID-19. The material sequenced was peripheral blood. The V and J genes are TRBV5-1 and TRBJ1-1; possibly TRBD1 for D (5 bases). The CDR3 DNA reads TGCGCCAGCAGGGAGGGAGGAGGGGAGACTGAAGCTTTCTTT. It specifies CASREGGGETEAFF.